The 21 T cell receptor beta chains below come from one sample, sequenced in a study of shared clonotypes between healthy human individuals. The data were produced by immunoSEQ multiplex PCR, yet TCRdb's version contains in-frame clones alone and is incomplete. The sample carries about 490,000 clones, roughly 80% recorded once. Sequencing was carried out using PBMCs. These receptors originate from a woman aged 40 to 50 in good health. Some clones in this sample may be carry-over from other donors' samples.

The chain joins TRBV7-7 to TRBJ1-4; 10 bases match TRBD1. The CDR3 totals 14 residues. Per the germline V gene, CDR1 is SSHAT and CDR2 is FNYEAQ (reference sequence). V shed 5 bases and J 5 bases; nucleotides not matched to a gene: 2. Here the CDR3 reads CASSVGQGNEKLFF. DNA for the CDR3: TGTGCCAGCAGCGTGGGACAGGGGAATGAAAAACTGTTTTTT.

In DNA, the CDR3 is TGTGCCAGCAGTTTATCGGCCCACAACAGGTGGGATGCCTACGAGCAGTACTTC. This gives the protein CASSLSAHNRWDAYEQYF. J is TRBJ2-7 and V is TRBV27, with a possible D match to TRBD1 (5 bases). Trimming removed 0 bases at V and 2 bases at J, with 20 bases between. This CDR3 comprises 18 residues. Germline CDR1 and CDR2: MNHEY and SMNVEV (reference sequence).

The rearrangement uses TRBV7-6 and TRBJ1-4, with D uncertain. The length of the CDR3 is 19 residues. Germline V gives CDR1 SGHVS, CDR2 FNYEAQ. V lost 1 base, J lost 7 bases, and 25 bases lay in between. This chain's CDR3 is CASSLEDRFGSTSVEKLFF. CDR3 DNA sequence: TGTGCCAGCAGCTTAGAAGATAGGTTTGGGAGTACAAGTGTTGAAAAACTGTTTTTT.

This sequence joins TRBV19 and TRBJ2-7; D is ambiguous. The CDR3 covers 16 residues. Trimming pared 5 bases from V and 1 base from J, leaving 18 bases between. Germline CDR1 is LNHDA and CDR2 is SQIVND (reference sequence). The CDR3 loop reads CASSSLSLRRSYEQYF. The CDR3 nucleotides read TGTGCCAGTAGTTCTTTGTCTCTTAGAAGGTCCTACGAGCAGTACTTC. Full variable domain (outside the CDR3, taken from reference TRBV19 and TRBJ2-7): DGGITQSPKYLFRKEGQNVTLSCEQNLNHDAMYWYRQDPGQGLRLIYYSQIVNDFQKGDIAEGYSVSREKKESFPLTVTSAQKNPTAFYLCASSSLSLRRSYEQYFGPGTRLTVT.

This clone appeared many times. The chain links TRBV27 to TRBJ1-1, with TRBD1 matching over 7 bases. This CDR3 is built from 15 residues. Germline trimming cut 5 bases from V and 0 bases from J; bases unmatched to any gene: 6. Per the germline V gene, CDR1 is MNHEY and CDR2 is SMNVEV (reference sequence). Written as DNA, the CDR3 is TGTGCCAGCAGTAACCCAGGGGGGATGAACACTGAAGCTTTCTTT. Protein sequence: CASSNPGGMNTEAFF.

The genes are TRBV7-9 and TRBJ1-5, with 8 positions matching TRBD1. This CDR3 has 15 amino acids. Per germline, CDR1 SEHNR and CDR2 FQNEAQ (reference sequence). With V trimmed by 4 bases and J by 9 bases, 11 bases remained unmatched. For the CDR3, the DNA is TGTGCCAGCAGCTACGACAGGGTACAGGGGGGGCCCCAGCATTTT. Translation: CASSYDRVQGGPQHF.

This clone was seen at least ten times. The J gene is TRBJ1-3, the V gene TRBV7-9; 7 bases line up with TRBD1. The J segment lost 0 bases and the V segment lost 4 bases, leaving 6 bases of the junction unmatched. CDR3 length equals 16 residues. Germline values: CDR1 SEHNR, CDR2 FQNEAQ (reference sequence). CDR3 nucleotides: TGTGCCAGCAGCTCGGACAGGCTGAGCTCTGGAAACACCATATATTTT. Translated, it gives CASSSDRLSSGNTIYF.

The chain joins TRBV5-4 to TRBJ1-4; D is unclear. The CDR3 is 14 residues long. V shed 4 bases and J shed 3 bases, with 10 bases lying between them. Germline CDR1 and CDR2: SGHNT and YYREEE (reference sequence). The chain's CDR3 is CASSADGPNEKLFF. Here the CDR3 DNA reads TGTGCCAGCAGCGCGGACGGACCTAATGAAAAACTGTTTTTT.

CDR3 sequence reads: CASSELAGGKDTQYF. The DNA of the CDR3 is TGTGCCAGCAGTGAATTAGCGGGAGGGAAGGATACGCAGTATTTT. V usage is TRBV6-4 and J usage is TRBJ2-3; 11 bases align to TRBD2. The J segment lost 6 bases and the V segment lost 3 bases, leaving 5 bases of the junction unmatched. This CDR3 region has 15 residues. The germline V gene encodes CDR1 MRHNA and CDR2 SNTAGT.

The V and J genes are TRBV5-8 and TRBJ2-6; D gene unclear. In germline, CDR1 is SGHTS, CDR2 YDEGEE. The CDR3 loop spans 15 amino acids. V lost 2 bases to trimming and J lost 4 bases, with 10 bases between them. CDR3 amino acids: CASSFMRAGANVLTF. CDR3 coding DNA: TGTGCCAGCAGCTTTATGCGTGCGGGGGCCAACGTCCTGACTTTC.

The V and J genes are TRBV2 and TRBJ1-1, with TRBD1 identical over 7 bases. V trimming: 6 bases; J trimming: 3 bases; junction bases outside the gene matches: 10. CDR1 and CDR2 from the germline V gene are SNHLY and FYNNEI. The CDR3 totals 15 residues. The CDR3 DNA reads TGTGCCAGCAGCTTAGGAGTAGGGGGCTACACTGAAGCTTTCTTT. Translating gives CASSLGVGGYTEAFF.

This chain links TRBV18 with TRBJ1-1; 7 positions match TRBD1. The germline CDR1 and CDR2 sequences are KGHSH and LQKENI. The V and J ends lost 5 bases and 12 bases, in that order; junction bases with no gene match: 9. CDR3 length: 12 amino acids. CDR3: CASSTGAESPFF. The DNA of the CDR3 is TGTGCCAGCTCAACAGGGGCAGAAAGTCCTTTCTTT.

This clone was detected ten times or more. The chain links TRBV10-3 to TRBJ1-1; 11 bases are a match to TRBD1. Trimming took 7 bases from V and 10 from J; bases not matched to a gene: 8. Germline-derived CDR1 and CDR2 are ENHRY and SYGVKD. This CDR3 comprises 13 residues. In DNA form, the CDR3 reads TGTGCCATCACCAGGGACAGGGGGGAAGCAGCTTTCTTT. This gives the protein CAITRDRGEAAFF.

The gene calls are TRBV6-1 and TRBJ2-7, with 8 bases fitting TRBD2. Germline CDR1 reads MNHNS; CDR2 reads SASEGT. The CDR3 runs 14 residues. V lost 6 bases and J lost 2; bases outside the gene matches: 6. The CDR3 nucleotides are TGTGCCAGCAGGCGACTAGCGCGAACCTACGAGCAGTACTTC. As protein: CASRRLARTYEQYF.

The V gene is TRBV7-2, the J gene TRBJ2-1, with D perhaps TRBD2 (9 bases). Between the trimmed V and J ends, which lost 6 bases and 9 bases, there was a span of 21 bases. The CDR3 totals 15 residues. The germline V gene has CDR1 SGHTA and CDR2 FQGNSA. The CDR3 region is CASSQDASGTGEQFF. As DNA, the CDR3 is TGTGCCAGCAGTCAAGATGCTAGCGGGACAGGTGAGCAGTTCTTC.

Here the CDR3 reads CASSLGLGEVQETQYF. DNA for the CDR3: TGTGCCAGCAGCTTGGGTTTGGGGGAGGTACAAGAGACCCAGTACTTC. The chain carries TRBV5-4 and TRBJ2-5, with a tentative D call TRBD2 (6 bases). CDR1 is SGHNT and CDR2 is YYREEE in the germline V gene (reference sequence). This CDR3 comprises 16 residues. V shed 0 bases and J shed 2 bases, with 14 bases lying between them. The full variable domain, in which reference TRBV5-4 and TRBJ2-5 provide the parts outside the CDR3, is ETGVTQSPTHLIKTRGQQVTLRCSSQSGHNTVSWYQQALGQGPQFIFQYYREEENGRGNFPPRFSGLQFPNYSSELNVNALELDDSALYLCASSLGLGEVQETQYFGPGTRLLVL.

In its sample, this clone was seen once. V gene TRBV4-2 combines with J gene TRBJ2-1; TRBD2 agrees at 10 bases. With 0 bases clipped from V and 2 bases from J, the junction kept 4 bases outside the gene matches. Looked up from germline, CDR1 is LGHNA and CDR2 is YNFKEQ. There are 17 residues in the CDR3. DNA of the CDR3: TGTGCCAGCAGCCAAGAGGGGCTAGCGGGGGCCTACAATGAGCAGTTCTTC. Residues: CASSQEGLAGAYNEQFF.

The chain uses TRBV7-9 and TRBJ1-1; D is unresolved. The CDR3 extends over 15 amino acids. V was cut by 5 bases and J by 2 bases, with 15 bases left in between. The germline CDR1 and CDR2 sequences are SEHNR and FQNEAQ (reference sequence). The CDR3 DNA follows: TGTGCCAGCAGCCCGCGGACGGGCCCCAACACTGAAGCTTTCTTT. Protein product: CASSPRTGPNTEAFF.

The J gene is TRBJ2-2, the V gene TRBV7-2; D gene unclear. CDR1 and CDR2 (germline): SGHTA, FQGNSA. Trimming removed 1 base at V and 1 base at J, with 7 bases between. The CDR3 loop spans 15 amino acids. CDR3 sequence reads: CASSLGLGNTGELFF. CDR3 coding DNA: TGTGCCAGCAGCTTAGGCCTCGGGAACACCGGGGAGCTGTTTTTT.

This clone was observed a handful of times. The chain couples TRBV7-9 to TRBJ2-5; D could derive from TRBD1 or TRBD2 (5 bases each). Germline values: CDR1 SEHNR, CDR2 FQNEAQ (reference sequence). Deletions cut 1 base from V and 11 bases from J, with 14 bases between. The CDR3 runs 13 residues. The CDR3 region has the DNA TGTGCCAGCAGCTTAGGGACTTTGGGGGAGCAGTACTTC. Translation gives CASSLGTLGEQYF.

This clone was counted a few times. The gene calls are TRBV7-9 and TRBJ1-2; D is unclear. V lost 1 base, J lost 6 bases, and 3 bases lay in between. CDR1 is SEHNR and CDR2 is FQNEAQ in the germline V gene (reference sequence). The CDR3 runs 11 residues. CDR3 protein: CASSLVDGYTF. CDR3 sequence (DNA): TGTGCCAGCAGCTTAGTAGATGGCTACACCTTC. The full variable domain, its missing parts supplied by reference TRBV7-9 and TRBJ1-2, is DTGVSQNPRHKITKRGQNVTFRCDPISEHNRLYWYRQTLGQGPEFLTYFQNEAQLEKSRLLSDRFSAERPKGSFSTLEIQRTEQGDSAMYLCASSLVDGYTFGSGTRLTVV.